What follows is one T cell receptor (beta chain) and its context. Authors' methods: Reference gene primer amplification yielded estimated nucleated cell counts. Produced via immunoSEQ multiplex PCR; TCRdb's table is partial and in-frame only. V and J calls and clone size come straight from that table; D and trimming were deduced from the DNA. The profile shows some 70,000 clones, roughly nine tenths of them singletons. In germline, CDR1 is MDHEN, CDR2 SYDVKM. V was shortened by 3 bases and J by 7 bases, with 19 bases between the two germline ends. The CDR3 runs to 16 residues. It was during active infection that Seattle patients were enrolled and then longitudinally followed. This sample is part of a study of blood T cell repertoires in COVID-19. In the study overall: Acute and convalescent COVID-19 samples came from the United States, Italy and Spain. T cells, B-cell-depleted T cells, or PBMCs provided the cDNA or gDNA that served as material.

The chain links TRBV28 to TRBJ2-1, with TRBD2 as a possible D gene (7 bases). The sequencing input was peripheral blood. This sequence originates from a woman between 50 and 59 years old with COVID-19, enrolled during active disease. The CDR3 sequence: CASSLSGPGRGNEQFF. The DNA for the CDR3 is TGTGCCAGCAGTTTGTCTGGCCCGGGGAGGGGGAATGAGCAGTTCTTC.